The entry below describes one T cell receptor (beta chain). The entry originates in a study of low-dose radiotherapy and immunotherapy resistance in tumors. Study as a whole: Intravenous cyclophosphamide 200 mg/m2 was given every two weeks, one day before radiation and immunotherapy. Starting cycle 1 day 1, oral aspirin 300 mg was given daily for four cycles.

Treatment combined nivolumab, ipilimumab, aspirin, low-dose cyclophosphamide and low-dose radiotherapy in a dose-escalation trial. This CDR3 comprises 14 residues. Germline values: CDR1 MNHGY, CDR2 SAAAGT. Trimming pared 6 bases from V and 3 bases from J, leaving 14 bases between. First-strand cDNA used TRAV- and TRBV-specific primers, covering alpha and beta chains. Using a constant-region primer together with a V-primer adapter, TCRs were subjected to 20 to 25 PCR cycles of amplification. Each CDR3 protein is one row after TCRdb ran MiXCR on the reads. The data contain about 14,000 distinct CDR3 sequences, roughly 75% of them seen just once; the ten biggest clones take up about 5%.

V and J are TRBV6-8 and TRBJ1-2, with D hard to call. This receptor was obtained from a human donor with advanced metastatic prostate, ovarian, gallbladder or colorectal cancer (not recorded which). This table probably holds off-target reads from a library built for another chain. CDR3 DNA: TGTGCCAGCAGCCCGAGTGGATTGGACTATGGCTACACCTTC. Protein product: CASSPSGLDYGYTF.